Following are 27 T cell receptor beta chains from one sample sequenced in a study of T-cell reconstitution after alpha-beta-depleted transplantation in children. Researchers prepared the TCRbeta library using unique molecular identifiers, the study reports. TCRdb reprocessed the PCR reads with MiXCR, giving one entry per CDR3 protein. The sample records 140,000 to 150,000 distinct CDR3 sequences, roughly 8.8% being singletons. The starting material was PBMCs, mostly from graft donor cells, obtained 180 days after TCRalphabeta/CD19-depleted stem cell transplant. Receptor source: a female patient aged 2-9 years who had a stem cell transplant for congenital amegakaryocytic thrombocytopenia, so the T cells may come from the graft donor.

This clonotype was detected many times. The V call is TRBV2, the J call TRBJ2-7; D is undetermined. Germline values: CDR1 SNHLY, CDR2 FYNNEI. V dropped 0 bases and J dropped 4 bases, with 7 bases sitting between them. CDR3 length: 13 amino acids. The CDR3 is CASSEAPGYEQYF. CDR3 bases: TGTGCCAGCAGTGAAGCGCCCGGGTACGAGCAGTACTTC.

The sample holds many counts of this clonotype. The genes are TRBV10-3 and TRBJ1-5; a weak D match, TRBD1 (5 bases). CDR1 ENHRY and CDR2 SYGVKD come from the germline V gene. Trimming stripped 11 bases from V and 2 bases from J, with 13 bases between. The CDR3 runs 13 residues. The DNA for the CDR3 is TGTGCCGCCAACCAGGGTGGCAATCAGCCCCAGCATTTT. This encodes CAANQGGNQPQHF.

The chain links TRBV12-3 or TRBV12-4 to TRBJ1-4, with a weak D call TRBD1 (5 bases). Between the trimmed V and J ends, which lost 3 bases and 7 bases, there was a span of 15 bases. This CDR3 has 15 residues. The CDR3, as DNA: TGTGCCAGCAGTTTCCGGGGCGGGTTTCGTGAAAAACTGTTTTTT. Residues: CASSFRGGFREKLFF.

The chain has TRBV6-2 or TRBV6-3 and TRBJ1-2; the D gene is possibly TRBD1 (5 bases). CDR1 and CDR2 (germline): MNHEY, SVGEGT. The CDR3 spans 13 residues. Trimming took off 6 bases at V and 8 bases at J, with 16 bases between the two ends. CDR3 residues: CASRAPGLYGYTF. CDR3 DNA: TGTGCCAGCAGGGCCCCGGGGCTTTACGGCTACACCTTC.

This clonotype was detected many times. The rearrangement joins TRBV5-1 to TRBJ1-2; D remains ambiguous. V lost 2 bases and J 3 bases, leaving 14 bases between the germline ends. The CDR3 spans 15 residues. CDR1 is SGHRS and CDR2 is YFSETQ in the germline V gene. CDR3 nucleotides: TGCGCCAGCAGCTTCACGACGAAAAGCGACTATGGCTACACCTTC. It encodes CASSFTTKSDYGYTF.

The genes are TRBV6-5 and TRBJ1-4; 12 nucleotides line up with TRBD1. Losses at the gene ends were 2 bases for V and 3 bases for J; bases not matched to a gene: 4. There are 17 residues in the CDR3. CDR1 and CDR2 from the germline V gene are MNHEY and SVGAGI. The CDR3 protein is CASSYLGQGAPNEKLFF. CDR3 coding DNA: TGTGCCAGCAGTTACCTGGGACAGGGGGCGCCTAATGAAAAACTGTTTTTT.

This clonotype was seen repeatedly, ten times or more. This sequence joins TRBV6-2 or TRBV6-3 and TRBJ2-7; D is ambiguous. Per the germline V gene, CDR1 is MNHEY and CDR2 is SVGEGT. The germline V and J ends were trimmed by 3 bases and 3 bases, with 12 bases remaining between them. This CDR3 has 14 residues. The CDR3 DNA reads TGTGCCAGCAGTTATTACCCAGAAAACTACGAGCAGTACTTC. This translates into CASSYYPENYEQYF.

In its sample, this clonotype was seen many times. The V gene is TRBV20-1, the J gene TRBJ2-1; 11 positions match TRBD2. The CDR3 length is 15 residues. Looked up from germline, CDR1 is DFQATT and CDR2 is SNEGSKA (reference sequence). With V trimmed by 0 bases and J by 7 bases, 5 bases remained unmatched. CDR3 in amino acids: CSAREGTSGLNEQFF. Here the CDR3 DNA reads TGCAGTGCTAGAGAGGGGACTAGCGGCCTGAATGAGCAGTTCTTC.

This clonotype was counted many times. As DNA, the CDR3 is TGCAGTGTCAATTTAGCGGGAGGGTTCACAGATACGCAGTATTTT. This codes for CSVNLAGGFTDTQYF. The chain has TRBV20-1 and TRBJ2-3, with 11 positions matching TRBD2. The CDR3 covers 15 residues. Unmatched junction bases numbered 8, after V lost 7 bases and J lost 2 bases. Germline V CDR1 and CDR2: DFQATT, SNEGSKA (reference sequence).

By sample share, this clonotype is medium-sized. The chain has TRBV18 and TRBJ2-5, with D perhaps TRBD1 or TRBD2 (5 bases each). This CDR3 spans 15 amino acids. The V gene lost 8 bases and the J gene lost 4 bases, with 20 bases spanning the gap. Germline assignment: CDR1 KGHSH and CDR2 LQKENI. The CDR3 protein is CASRQLGAVGETQYF. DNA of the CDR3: TGTGCCAGCCGCCAACTCGGGGCTGTGGGAGAGACCCAGTACTTC.

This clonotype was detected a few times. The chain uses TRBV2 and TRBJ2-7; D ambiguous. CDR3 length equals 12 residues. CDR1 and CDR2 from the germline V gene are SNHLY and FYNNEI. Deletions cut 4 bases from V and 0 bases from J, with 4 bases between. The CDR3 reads CASSAYSYEQYF. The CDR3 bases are TGTGCCAGCAGTGCTTACTCCTACGAGCAGTACTTC.

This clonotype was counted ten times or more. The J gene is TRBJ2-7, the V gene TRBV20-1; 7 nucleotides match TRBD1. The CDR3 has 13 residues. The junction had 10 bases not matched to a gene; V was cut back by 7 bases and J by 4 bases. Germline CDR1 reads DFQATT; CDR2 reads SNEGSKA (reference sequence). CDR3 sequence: CSVDRQGGYEQYF. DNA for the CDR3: TGCAGTGTTGACCGACAGGGTGGGTACGAGCAGTACTTC.

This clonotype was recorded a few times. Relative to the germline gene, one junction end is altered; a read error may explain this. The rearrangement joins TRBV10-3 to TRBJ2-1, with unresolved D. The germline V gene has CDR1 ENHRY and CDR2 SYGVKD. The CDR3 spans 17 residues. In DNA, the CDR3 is TGTGCCATCAGTGAGTCTTTACTGCTTGCTCCCTACGATGAGCAGTTCTTC. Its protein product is CAISESLLLAPYDEQFF.

The CDR3 DNA reads TGCAGTGCTCCCAAGGGGTCGTCAGCAGGGCAGTACTTC. Protein: CSAPKGSSAGQYF. The V and J genes are TRBV20-1 and TRBJ2-7; weak D call: TRBD1 (5 bases). Germline V gene sequence: CDR1 DFQATT, CDR2 SNEGSKA (reference sequence). V shed 5 bases and J shed 9 bases, with 20 bases lying between them. The CDR3 is made up of 13 amino acids.

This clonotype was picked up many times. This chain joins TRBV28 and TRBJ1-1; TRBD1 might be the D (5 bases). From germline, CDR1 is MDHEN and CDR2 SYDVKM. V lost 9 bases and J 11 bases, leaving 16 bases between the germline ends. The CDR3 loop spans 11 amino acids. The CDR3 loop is CASQGVRVAFF. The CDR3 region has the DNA TGTGCCAGTCAAGGGGTCAGGGTTGCTTTCTTT.

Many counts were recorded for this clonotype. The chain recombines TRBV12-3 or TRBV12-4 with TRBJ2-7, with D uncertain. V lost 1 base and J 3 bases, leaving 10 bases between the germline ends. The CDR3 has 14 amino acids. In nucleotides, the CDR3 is TGTGCCAGCAGTTTAGAGTGGTGGGACTACGAGCAGTACTTC. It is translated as CASSLEWWDYEQYF.

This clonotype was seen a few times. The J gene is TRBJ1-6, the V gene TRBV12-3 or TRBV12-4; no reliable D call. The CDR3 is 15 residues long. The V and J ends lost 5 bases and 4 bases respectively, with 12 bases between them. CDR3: CASSTGQVYNSPLHF. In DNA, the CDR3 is TGTGCCAGCAGTACCGGGCAGGTTTATAATTCACCCCTCCACTTT.

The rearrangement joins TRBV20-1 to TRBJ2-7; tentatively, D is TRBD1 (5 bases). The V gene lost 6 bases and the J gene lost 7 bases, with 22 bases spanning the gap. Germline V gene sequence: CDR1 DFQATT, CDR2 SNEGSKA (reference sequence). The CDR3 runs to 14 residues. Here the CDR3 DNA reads TGCAGTGCACAGGTCTGGGCGGAAAAGGGGGAGCAGTACTTC. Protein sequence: CSAQVWAEKGEQYF.

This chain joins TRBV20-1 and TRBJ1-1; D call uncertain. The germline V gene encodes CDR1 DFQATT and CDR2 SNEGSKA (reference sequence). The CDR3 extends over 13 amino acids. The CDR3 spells CRARTVLNTEAFF. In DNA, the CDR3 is TGCAGAGCGAGGACGGTACTGAACACTGAAGCTTTCTTT.

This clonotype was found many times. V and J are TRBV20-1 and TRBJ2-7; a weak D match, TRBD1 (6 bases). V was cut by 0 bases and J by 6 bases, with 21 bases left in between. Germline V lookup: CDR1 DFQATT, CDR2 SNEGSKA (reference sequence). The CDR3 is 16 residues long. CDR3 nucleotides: TGCAGTGCTAGAGATCCAGGTCGGGACAAATCTCTCGAGCAGTACTTC. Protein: CSARDPGRDKSLEQYF.

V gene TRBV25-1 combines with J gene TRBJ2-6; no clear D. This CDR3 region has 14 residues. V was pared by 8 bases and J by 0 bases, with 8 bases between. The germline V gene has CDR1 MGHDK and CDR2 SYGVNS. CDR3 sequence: CASREYSGANVLTF. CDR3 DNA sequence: TGTGCCAGCCGAGAGTACTCTGGGGCCAACGTCCTGACTTTC.

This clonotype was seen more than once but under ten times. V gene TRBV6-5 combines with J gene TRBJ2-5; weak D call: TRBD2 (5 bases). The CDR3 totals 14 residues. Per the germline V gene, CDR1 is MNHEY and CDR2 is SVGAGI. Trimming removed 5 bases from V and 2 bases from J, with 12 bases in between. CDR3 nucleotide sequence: TGTGCCAGCAGTAACCGGGGAACTCAAGAGACCCAGTACTTC. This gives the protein CASSNRGTQETQYF.

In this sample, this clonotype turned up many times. The chain's CDR3 is CSASRGAYEQYF. The CDR3 DNA reads as TGCAGTGCTAGTCGGGGGGCCTACGAGCAGTACTTC. The chain combines TRBV20-1 with TRBJ2-7; 7 bases match TRBD2. V was pared by 3 bases and J by 2 bases, with 1 base of the junction left unmatched. CDR3 length equals 12 residues. From germline, CDR1 is DFQATT and CDR2 SNEGSKA (reference sequence).

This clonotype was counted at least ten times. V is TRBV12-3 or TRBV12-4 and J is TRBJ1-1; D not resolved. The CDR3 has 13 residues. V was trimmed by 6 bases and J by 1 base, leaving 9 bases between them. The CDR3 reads CASSQTANTEAFF. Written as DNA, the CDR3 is TGTGCCAGCAGCCAAACAGCGAACACTGAAGCTTTCTTT.

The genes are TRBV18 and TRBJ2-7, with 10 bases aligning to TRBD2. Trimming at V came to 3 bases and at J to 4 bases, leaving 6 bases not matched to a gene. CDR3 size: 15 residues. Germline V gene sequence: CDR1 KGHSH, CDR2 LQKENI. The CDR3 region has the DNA TGTGCCAGCTCACCCAGCGGGAGGGCTGGTTACGAGCAGTACTTC. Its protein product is CASSPSGRAGYEQYF.

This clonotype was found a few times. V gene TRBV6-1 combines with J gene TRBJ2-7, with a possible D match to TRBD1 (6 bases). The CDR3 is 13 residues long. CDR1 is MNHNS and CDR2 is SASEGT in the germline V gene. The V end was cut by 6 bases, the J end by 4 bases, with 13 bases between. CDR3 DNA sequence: TGTGCCAGCAGGGAGACAGGTGCGTACGAGCAGTACTTC. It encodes CASRETGAYEQYF.

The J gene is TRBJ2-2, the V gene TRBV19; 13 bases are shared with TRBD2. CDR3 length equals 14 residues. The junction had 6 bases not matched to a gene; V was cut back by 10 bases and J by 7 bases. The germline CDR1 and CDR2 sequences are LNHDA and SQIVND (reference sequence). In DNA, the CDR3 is TGTGCCACGCGGACTAGCGGGAGAGGCGGGGAGCTGTTTTTT. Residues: CATRTSGRGGELFF.